The clone carrying this T cell receptor beta chain was detected many times. The sample is drawn from a study of blood T cells in healthy people across ages. As for the study in general: Researchers report that template switching captured about one barcoded beta molecule per two T cells.

Combining a sample-barcoded 5' primer with a J-beta primer mix, a second PCR ran for roughly 7 to 11 cycles. TCRdb recomputed calls from the 5' RACE reads with MiXCR, one row per CDR3 protein. This sample carries 1.5 million to 2 million distinct CDR3 sequences, about 35% of them seen once, and the ten largest clones take roughly 12%. CDR3 length equals 16 residues. Germline CDR1 and CDR2: SGHTA and FQGNSA. Trimming stripped 2 bases from V and 0 bases from J, with 11 bases between. The donors, aged about 6 to 90, were healthy Caucasians from Russia. The sequence was collected from a woman in her 30s in good health. Sequencing was done on a sample of blood. The chain uses TRBV7-2 and TRBJ2-1; D gene uncertain. The CDR3 DNA follows: TGTGCCAGCAGCTTACCTGGCGGCAGCTCCTACAATGAGCAGTTCTTC. It codes for CASSLPGGSSYNEQFF.